A selection of T cell receptor beta chains follows, all from one sample in a study of T cells after yellow fever vaccination. TCRdb reanalysed the 5' RACE reads using MiXCR and keeps one entry per CDR3 protein. This sample has 200,000 to 300,000 distinct CDR3 sequences, with approximately 6.7% found just once. Source: CD4+ T cells sorted from PBMCs, taken on the day of the yellow fever booster vaccination. All receptors derive from a man aged 25 to 45 who received the YFV17D yellow fever vaccine. The conserved cysteine and the conserved F or W are not part of the CDR3 here. Each record gives: V gene, clone size, J gene, CDR3 protein. The size field is filled for only some rows; it gives once, few, many or a size class.

TRBV4-2	few	TRBJ2-3	ASSPREVADTQY
TRBV30	many	TRBJ2-7	AWSPLGGGRAPYEQY
TRBV20-1	few	TRBJ1-4	SASRDSNEKLF
TRBV11-2	many	TRBJ2-1	ASSLPSGRVRDNEQF
TRBV29-1	many	TRBJ2-7	SVEWGPDGSAYEQY
TRBV18	many	TRBJ2-3	ASSPRADTQY
TRBV29-1	many	TRBJ2-1	SVSNINEQF
TRBV20-1	few	TRBJ2-1	SAPRSGRTGNNEQF
TRBV5-6	-	TRBJ2-7	ASSSHPSVEQY
TRBV28	many	TRBJ2-7	ASRGTGTSSSYEQY
TRBV7-2	few	TRBJ2-5	ASSLMDRSPETQY
TRBV12-3/TRBV12-4	many	TRBJ1-1	ASSLVKNTEAF
TRBV23-1	many	TRBJ2-1	ASSQSPGGPYNEQF
TRBV30	-	TRBJ2-7	ATQLGRYEQY
TRBV2	many	TRBJ2-5	ASSVEETQY
TRBV7-2	few	TRBJ2-7	ASSLAQAQGEQY
TRBV7-2	-	TRBJ2-1	ATPRDWRYNEQF
TRBV18	few	TRBJ1-1	ASSEGQGRGTEAF
TRBV29-1	many	TRBJ2-7	SVLQAREQY
TRBV7-6	-	TRBJ2-5	ASSLAVSGRTETQY
TRBV12-3/TRBV12-4	-	TRBJ2-5	ASSLGTSGMYQETQY
TRBV27	-	TRBJ1-1	ASSPLGAGQNTEAF
TRBV20-1	few	TRBJ2-1	SARDRGGGSSYNEQF
TRBV10-2	few	TRBJ2-3	ASSAGTSGRDTQY
TRBV4-3	many	TRBJ2-1	ASSHAAHRDEQF
TRBV7-6	many	TRBJ2-5	ASRITPSGPIRETQY
TRBV12-3/TRBV12-4	-	TRBJ1-1	ASRGLRAF
TRBV15	-	TRBJ2-1	ATSRAGLAGIVYNEQF
TRBV29-1	many	TRBJ1-2	SVEPGNYGYT
TRBV27	few	TRBJ1-2	ASSPARGVGYGYT